A selection of T cell receptor beta chains follows, all from one sample in a study of Ad26.COV2.S vaccination and SARS-CoV-2 variants. The method was immunoSEQ multiplex PCR; TCRdb's version includes in-frame clones alone and lacks a portion of them. Of under 600,000 clones in the sample, nearly 90% were seen once. Source: peripheral blood, taken in a trial of Ad26.COV2.S vaccine versus placebo. These receptors were obtained from a person aged 18 to 59 who received the Ad26.COV2.S COVID-19 vaccine or a placebo. Both conserved end residues are part of each CDR3. A D gene is named only where the DNA matches it firmly. Where a row states a size, it is once, few, many or the class of an expanded clone; other rows omit it.

j_call,d_call,clone_size,v_call,cdr3_nt,cdr3_aa
TRBJ1-5,NA,NA,TRBV5-1,TGCGCCAGCAGCTCGTCTGGGGGCACGGAGCCCCAGCATTTT,CASSSSGGTEPQHF
TRBJ2-7,TRBD1,NA,TRBV6-5,TGTGCCAGCAGCCACGGGACAGGGGGCTCCTACGAGCAGTACTTC,CASSHGTGGSYEQYF
TRBJ2-1,NA,few,TRBV11-2,TGTGCCAGCAGCTTAGATACTAGGCCCTACAATGAGCAGTTCTTC,CASSLDTRPYNEQFF
TRBJ2-5,NA,NA,TRBV28,TGTGCCAGCAGTACATCTCTGCGGAGGTGGGAGACCCAGTACTTC,CASSTSLRRWETQYF
TRBJ2-5,NA,NA,TRBV18,TGTGCCAGCTCCCTTGGGACGGGCCGGGAGACCCAGTACTTC,CASSLGTGRETQYF
TRBJ2-7,TRBD2,NA,TRBV28,TGTGCCAGCAGTATAACCGGGACTAGGTCCTACGAGCAGTACTTC,CASSITGTRSYEQYF
TRBJ1-1,TRBD1,NA,TRBV5-5,TGTGCCAGCAGCTTGACCGGGACAGTCGAAGCTTTCTTT,CASSLTGTVEAFF
TRBJ2-4,TRBD2,NA,TRBV6-2/TRBV6-3,TGTGCCAGCAGCCCCGGGGGTAGCGGGCTGAAAAACATTCAGTACTTC,CASSPGGSGLKNIQYF
TRBJ2-7,TRBD2,once,TRBV28,TGTGCCAGCAGTCAGGCCGTGGGGACTAGCGGGGTAAACCTCTGGGAGCAGTACTTC,CASSQAVGTSGVNLWEQYF
TRBJ2-5,TRBD2,NA,TRBV9,TGTGCCAGCAGCGTATCTAGCGGGTTCCAAGAGACCCAGTACTTC,CASSVSSGFQETQYF
TRBJ1-5,NA,NA,TRBV20-1,TGCAGTGCTAGTCGACCGGGGGCCAGCAATCAGCCCCAGCATTTT,CSASRPGASNQPQHF
TRBJ2-1,TRBD1,NA,TRBV12-5,TGTGCTAGTGGTATGGGACAGGGAAAAAGGTTCCATGAGCAGTTCTTC,CASGMGQGKRFHEQFF
TRBJ2-7,TRBD2,NA,TRBV5-4,TGTGCCAGCAGCGACGGACAGGGACTAGCGGGAGTACCGTGGTACGAGCAGTACTTC,CASSDGQGLAGVPWYEQYF
TRBJ2-1,TRBD2,NA,TRBV3-1/TRBV3-2,TGTGCCAGCAGCCAAGCTAGCGGGGGCCAAAATGAGCAGTTCTTC,CASSQASGGQNEQFF
TRBJ1-5,NA,NA,TRBV25-1,TGTGCCAGCAGGGAGGCGGATCAGCCCCAGCATTTT,CASREADQPQHF
TRBJ2-1,NA,NA,TRBV6-5,TGTGCCAGCAGTCCCCGACTAGATAACAATGAGCAGTTCTTC,CASSPRLDNNEQFF
TRBJ1-5,TRBD1,NA,TRBV7-2,TGTGCCAGCAGCTTGACAGGGGGCGGTCAGCCCCAGCATTTT,CASSLTGGGQPQHF
TRBJ2-5,NA,NA,TRBV11-2,TGTGCCAGCAGCTTGGGTCTACGAGAGACCCAGTACTTC,CASSLGLRETQYF
TRBJ2-2,NA,NA,TRBV5-6,TGTGCCAGCAGCGACCAAACAGGGACGGGAGACACCGGGGAGCTGTTTTTT,CASSDQTGTGDTGELFF
TRBJ2-1,NA,NA,TRBV27,TGTGCCAGCAAGGGGCTTCCATTATCCTACAATGAGCAGTTCTTC,CASKGLPLSYNEQFF
TRBJ1-1,NA,NA,TRBV2,TGTGCCAGCAGAATTGACGGGAACACTGAAGCTTTCTTT,CASRIDGNTEAFF
TRBJ2-5,NA,once,TRBV20-1,TGCAGTGCTAGAGATGTGACCCCGTGGTACTTC,CSARDVTPWYF
TRBJ1-4,NA,NA,TRBV6-2/TRBV6-3,TGTGCCAGCAGTTGGCAGGGAAGTTTGGGCGGAGAAAAACTGTTTTTT,CASSWQGSLGGEKLFF
TRBJ2-2,TRBD2,NA,TRBV11-2,TGTGCCAGCAGCTTAGGCCTAGCGGACATGAACACCGGGGAGCTGTTTTTT,CASSLGLADMNTGELFF
TRBJ2-3,TRBD2,NA,TRBV24-1,TGTGCCACCAGTGATACGACTAGCAGAGATACGCAGTATTTT,CATSDTTSRDTQYF
TRBJ1-3,TRBD1,NA,TRBV7-9,TGTGCCAGCAGCCCGCAGGGGGCGTCCGGAAACACCATATATTTT,CASSPQGASGNTIYF